This T cell receptor beta chain was identified in a study of cytomegalovirus exposure and HLA in healthy donors. Study-level findings and limits: At a 0.05 false discovery rate, a later analysis found approximately 15,000 TCR beta sequences to be associated with HLA alleles.

PCR primers comprised 60 Vbeta and 13 Jbeta primers. TCRdb's table, derived via immunoSEQ multiplex PCR, lists solely in-frame clones and lacks some. The data hold 70,000 to 90,000 clones, with more than 55% observed a single time. Points on this clone: As yet, its antigen is unknown.

The CDR3 consists of 14 residues. Trimming took 4 bases from V and 5 from J, leaving 12 bases between them. Per the germline V gene, CDR1 is MNHEY and CDR2 is SMNVEV (reference sequence). Sequenced material: PBMCs. The clonotype was recovered from a man between 60 and 70 years old in good health and CMV-seropositive. V usage is TRBV27 and J usage is TRBJ2-1, with TRBD1 as a possible D gene (5 bases). CDR3 sequence: CASSSVGPHNEQFF. CDR3 DNA: TGTGCCAGCAGTTCGGTGGGGCCACACAATGAGCAGTTCTTC.